There are a few counts of the clone carrying this T cell receptor (beta chain). The CDR3 is 14 amino acids. Trimming took 4 bases from V and 6 from J, leaving 13 bases between them. CDR1 and CDR2 from the germline V gene are SGHRS and YFSETQ. This specimen belongs to a study of blood T cell repertoires in COVID-19. As handled by the study authors: Amplification with reference gene primers provided the estimates of nucleated cell counts. Produced via immunoSEQ multiplex PCR; TCRdb's table is partial and in-frame only. V, J and clone size are those of that table, while D and trimming were read from the DNA. The table lists about 170,000 clones, around nine tenths of them singletons.

The receptor's source is a man between 65 and 79 years old with acute or convalescent COVID-19. Sequenced: peripheral blood. V and J are TRBV5-1 and TRBJ2-2, with a tentative D call TRBD1 (6 bases). The CDR3 nucleotides read TGCGCCAGCAGCAGAGGGGGATCGGCCGGGGAGCTGTTTTTT. Its protein product is CASSRGGSAGELFF.